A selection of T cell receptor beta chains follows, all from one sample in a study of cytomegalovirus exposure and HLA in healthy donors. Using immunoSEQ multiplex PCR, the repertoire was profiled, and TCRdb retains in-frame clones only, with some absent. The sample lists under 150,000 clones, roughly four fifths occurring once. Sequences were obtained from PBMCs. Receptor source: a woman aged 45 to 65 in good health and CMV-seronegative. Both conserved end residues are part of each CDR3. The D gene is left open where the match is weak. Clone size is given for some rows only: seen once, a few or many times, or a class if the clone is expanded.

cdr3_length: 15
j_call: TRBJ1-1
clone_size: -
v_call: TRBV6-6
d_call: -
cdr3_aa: CASSLSTSTNTEAFF
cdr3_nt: TGTGCCAGCAGTTTATCGACATCCACGAACACTGAAGCTTTCTTT

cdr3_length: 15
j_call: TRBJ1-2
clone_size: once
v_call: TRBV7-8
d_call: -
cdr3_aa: CASSLIREANYGYTF
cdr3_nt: TGTGCCAGCAGCTTAATCAGGGAGGCGAACTATGGCTACACCTTC

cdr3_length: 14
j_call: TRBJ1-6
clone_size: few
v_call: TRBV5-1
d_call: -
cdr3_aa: CASSFGLFNSPLHF
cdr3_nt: TGCGCCAGCAGCTTTGGACTGTTTAATTCACCCCTCCACTTT

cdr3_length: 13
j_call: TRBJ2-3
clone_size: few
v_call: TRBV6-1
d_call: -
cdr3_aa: CASRAEGRATQYF
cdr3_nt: TGTGCCAGCAGAGCAGAGGGCCGGGCAACGCAGTATTTT

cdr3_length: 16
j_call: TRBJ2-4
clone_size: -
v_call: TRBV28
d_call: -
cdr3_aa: CASSPTAPTGSNIQYF
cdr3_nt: TGTGCCAGCAGCCCCACTGCACCGACAGGCAGCAACATTCAGTACTTC

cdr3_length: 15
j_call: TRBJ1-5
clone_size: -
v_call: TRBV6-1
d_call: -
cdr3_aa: CASSERQYSNQPQHF
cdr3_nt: TGTGCCAGCAGTGAGCGACAGTATAGCAATCAGCCCCAGCATTTT

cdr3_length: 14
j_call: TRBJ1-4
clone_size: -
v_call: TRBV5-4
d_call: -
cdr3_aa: CASSLGGDNEKLFF
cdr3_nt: TGTGCCAGCAGCTTGGGGGGGGATAATGAAAAACTGTTTTTT

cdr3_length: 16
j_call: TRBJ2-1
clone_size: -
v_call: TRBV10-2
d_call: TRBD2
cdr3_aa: CASSERLAGGGPEQFF
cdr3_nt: TGCGCCAGCAGTGAGCGACTAGCGGGAGGGGGTCCGGAGCAGTTCTTC

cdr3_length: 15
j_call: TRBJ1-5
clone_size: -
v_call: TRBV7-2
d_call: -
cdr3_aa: CASSPEGGRGQPQHF
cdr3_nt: TGTGCCAGCAGCCCAGAGGGGGGGCGCGGTCAGCCCCAGCATTTT

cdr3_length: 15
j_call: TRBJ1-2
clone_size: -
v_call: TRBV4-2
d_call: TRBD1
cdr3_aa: CASSQDRDRGPGYTF
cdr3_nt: TGTGCCAGCAGCCAAGATAGGGACAGGGGGCCTGGCTACACCTTC

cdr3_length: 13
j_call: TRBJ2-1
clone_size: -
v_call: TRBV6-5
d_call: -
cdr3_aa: CASSGQPYNEQFF
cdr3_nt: TGTGCCAGCAGTGGACAACCCTACAATGAGCAGTTCTTC

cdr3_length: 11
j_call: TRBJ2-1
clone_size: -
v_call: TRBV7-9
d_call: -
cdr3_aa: CASSYDREQFF
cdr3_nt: TGTGCCAGCAGCTATGACAGAGAACAGTTCTTC

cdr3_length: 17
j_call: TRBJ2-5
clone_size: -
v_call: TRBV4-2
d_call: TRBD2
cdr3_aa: CASSQEAWGTSQETQYF
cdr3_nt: TGTGCCAGCAGCCAAGAGGCCTGGGGGACTAGCCAAGAGACCCAGTACTTC

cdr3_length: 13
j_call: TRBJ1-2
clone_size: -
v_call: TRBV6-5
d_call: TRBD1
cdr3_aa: CASSKRGPVGYTF
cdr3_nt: TGTGCCAGCTCTAAAAGGGGGCCGGTTGGCTACACCTTC

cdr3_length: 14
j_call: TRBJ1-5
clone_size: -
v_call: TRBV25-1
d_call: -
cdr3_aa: CASRADRIGEPQHF
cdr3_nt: TGTGCCAGCAGGGCAGACAGGATAGGGGAGCCCCAGCATTTT

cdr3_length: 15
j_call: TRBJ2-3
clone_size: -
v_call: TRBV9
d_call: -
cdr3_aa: CASSVVPGRTDTQYF
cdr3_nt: TGTGCCAGCAGCGTAGTGCCAGGGCGCACAGATACGCAGTATTTT

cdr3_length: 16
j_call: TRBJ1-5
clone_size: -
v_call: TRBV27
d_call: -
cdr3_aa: CASSPRANAFNQPQHF
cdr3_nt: TGTGCCAGCAGTCCCCGAGCAAATGCTTTCAATCAGCCCCAGCATTTT

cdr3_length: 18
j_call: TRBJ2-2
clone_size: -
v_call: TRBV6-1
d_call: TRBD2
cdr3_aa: CASSGGLAGGMNTGELFF
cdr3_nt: TGTGCCAGCAGTGGGGGACTAGCGGGAGGAATGAACACCGGGGAGCTGTTTTTT

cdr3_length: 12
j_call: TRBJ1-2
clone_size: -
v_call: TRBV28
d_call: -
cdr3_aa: CASSLPPGGYTF
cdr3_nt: TGTGCCAGCAGTTTACCCCCCGGTGGCTACACCTTC

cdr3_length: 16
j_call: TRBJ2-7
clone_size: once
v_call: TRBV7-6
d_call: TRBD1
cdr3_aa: CASSSWTGGKGYEQYF
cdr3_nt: TGTGCCAGCAGCTCCTGGACAGGGGGTAAAGGGTACGAGCAGTACTTC

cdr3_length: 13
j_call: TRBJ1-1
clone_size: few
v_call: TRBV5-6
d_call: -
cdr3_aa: CASSWGVNTEAFF
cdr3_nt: TGTGCCAGCAGCTGGGGGGTGAACACTGAAGCTTTCTTT

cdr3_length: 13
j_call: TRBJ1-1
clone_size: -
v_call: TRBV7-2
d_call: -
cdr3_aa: CASRTQGATEAFF
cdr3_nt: TGTGCCAGCAGGACCCAGGGTGCCACTGAAGCTTTCTTT

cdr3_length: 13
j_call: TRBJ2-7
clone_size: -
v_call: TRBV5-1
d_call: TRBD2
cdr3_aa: CASGLANTYEQYF
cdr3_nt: TGCGCCAGCGGACTAGCGAATACCTACGAGCAGTACTTC

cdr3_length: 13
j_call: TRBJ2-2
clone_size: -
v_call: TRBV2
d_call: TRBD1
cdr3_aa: CASSGQGTGELFF
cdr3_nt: TGTGCCAGCTCGGGACAGGGCACCGGGGAGCTGTTTTTT

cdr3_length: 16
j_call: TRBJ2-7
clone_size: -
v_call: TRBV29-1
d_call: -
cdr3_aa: CSVEDYIGGTDYEQYF
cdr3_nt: TGCAGCGTTGAAGATTATATTGGGGGTACGGACTACGAGCAGTACTTC

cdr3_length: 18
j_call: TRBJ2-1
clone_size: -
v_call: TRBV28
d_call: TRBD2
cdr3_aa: CASSGLAGLQSSYNEQLF
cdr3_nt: TGTGCCAGCTCGGGACTAGCGGGACTTCAGAGCTCCTACAATGAGCAGCTCTTC

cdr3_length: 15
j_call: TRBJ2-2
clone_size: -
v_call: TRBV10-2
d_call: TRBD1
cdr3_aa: CASREDRGQAGELFF
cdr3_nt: TGCGCCAGCAGGGAGGACAGGGGGCAGGCCGGGGAGCTGTTTTTT

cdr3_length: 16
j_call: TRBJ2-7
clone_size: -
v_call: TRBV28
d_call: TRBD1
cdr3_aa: CASSFPPDRGTYEQYF
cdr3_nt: TGTGCCAGCAGTTTCCCCCCGGACAGGGGCACCTACGAGCAGTACTTC

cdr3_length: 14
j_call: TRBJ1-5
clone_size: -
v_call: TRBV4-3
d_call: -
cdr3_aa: CASSQDQGEQPQHF
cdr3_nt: TGCGCCAGCAGCCAAGATCAGGGCGAGCAGCCCCAGCATTTT

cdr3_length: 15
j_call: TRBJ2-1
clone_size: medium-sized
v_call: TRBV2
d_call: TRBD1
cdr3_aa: CASSEGQGAAYEQFF
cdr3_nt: TGTGCCAGCAGTGAAGGACAGGGGGCTGCTTATGAGCAGTTCTTC

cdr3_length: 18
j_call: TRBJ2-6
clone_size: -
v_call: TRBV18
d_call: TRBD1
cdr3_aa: CASSPVPRGPSGANVLTF
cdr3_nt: TGTGCCAGCTCACCCGTGCCCAGGGGGCCGTCTGGGGCCAACGTCCTGACTTTC

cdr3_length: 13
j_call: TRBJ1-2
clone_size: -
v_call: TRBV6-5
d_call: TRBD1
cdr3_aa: CASSRNQGGGYTF
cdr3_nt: TGTGCCAGCAGCCGAAACCAGGGGGGTGGCTACACCTTC

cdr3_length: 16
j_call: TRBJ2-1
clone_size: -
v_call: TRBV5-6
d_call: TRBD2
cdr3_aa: CASSSSSGSFYNEQFF
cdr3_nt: TGTGCCAGCAGCTCATCTAGCGGCAGCTTCTACAATGAGCAGTTCTTC

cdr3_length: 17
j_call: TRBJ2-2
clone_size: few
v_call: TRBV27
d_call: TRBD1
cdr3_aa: CASSLRGQGANTGELFF
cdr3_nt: TGTGCCAGCAGTTTAAGGGGACAGGGGGCGAACACCGGGGAGCTGTTTTTT

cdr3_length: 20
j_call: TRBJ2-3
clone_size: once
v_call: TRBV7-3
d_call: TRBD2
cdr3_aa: CASSNRTSGKRNEDRDTQYF
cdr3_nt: TGTGCCAGCAGCAACCGGACTAGCGGGAAACGAAATGAGGATCGGGATACGCAGTATTTT

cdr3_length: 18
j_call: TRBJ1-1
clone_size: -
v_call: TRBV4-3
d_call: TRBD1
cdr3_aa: CASSLATGPGQGGSEAFF
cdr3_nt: TGCGCCAGCAGCCTCGCGACCGGTCCGGGACAGGGGGGTTCTGAAGCTTTCTTT

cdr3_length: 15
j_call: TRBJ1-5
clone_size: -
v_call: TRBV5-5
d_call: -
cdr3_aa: CASSRQWGPNQPQHF
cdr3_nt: TGTGCCAGCAGCCGACAGTGGGGTCCCAATCAGCCCCAGCATTTT

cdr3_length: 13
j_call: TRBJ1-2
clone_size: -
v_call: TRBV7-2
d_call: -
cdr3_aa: CASSFPDNYGYTF
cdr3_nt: TGTGCCAGCAGCTTCCCAGATAACTATGGCTACACCTTC

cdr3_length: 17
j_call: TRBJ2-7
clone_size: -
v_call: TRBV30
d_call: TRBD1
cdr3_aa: CAWSVVGGAAKTYEQYF
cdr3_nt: TGTGCCTGGAGTGTTGTAGGGGGCGCAGCGAAGACCTACGAGCAGTACTTC

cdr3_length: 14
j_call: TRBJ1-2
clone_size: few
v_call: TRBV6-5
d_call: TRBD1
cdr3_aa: CASSRTGVHYGYTF
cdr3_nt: TGTGCCAGCAGCCGAACAGGGGTCCACTATGGCTACACCTTC

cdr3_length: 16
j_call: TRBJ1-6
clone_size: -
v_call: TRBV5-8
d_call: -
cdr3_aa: CASSLGEGRGNSPLHF
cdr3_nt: TGTGCCAGCAGCTTGGGGGAGGGCCGCGGTAATTCACCCCTCCACTTT

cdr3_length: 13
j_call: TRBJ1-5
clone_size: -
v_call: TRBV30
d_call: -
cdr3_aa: CAWSSQADQPQHF
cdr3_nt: TGTGCCTGGAGTAGTCAGGCAGATCAGCCCCAGCATTTT

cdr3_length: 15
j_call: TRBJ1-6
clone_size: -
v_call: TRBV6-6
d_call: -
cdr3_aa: CASSYGAGDNSPLHF
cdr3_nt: TGTGCCAGCAGTTACGGGGCGGGAGATAATTCACCCCTCCACTTT

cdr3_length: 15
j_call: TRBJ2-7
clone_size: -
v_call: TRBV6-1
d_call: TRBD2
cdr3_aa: CASSVTAGGTYEQYF
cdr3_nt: TGTGCCAGCAGTGTGACAGCGGGAGGAACGTACGAGCAGTACTTC

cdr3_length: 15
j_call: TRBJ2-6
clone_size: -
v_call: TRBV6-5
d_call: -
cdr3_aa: CASSYTGSGANVLTF
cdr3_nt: TGTGCCAGCAGTTACACAGGCTCTGGGGCCAACGTCCTGACTTTC

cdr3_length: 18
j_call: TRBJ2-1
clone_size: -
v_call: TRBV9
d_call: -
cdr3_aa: CASSHDRTGRVYYNEQFF
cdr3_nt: TGTGCCAGCAGCCACGACCGGACAGGGAGGGTCTACTACAATGAGCAGTTCTTC

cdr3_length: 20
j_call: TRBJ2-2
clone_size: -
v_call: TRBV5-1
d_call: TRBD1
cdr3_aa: CASSWTGGAATPANTGELFF
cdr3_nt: TGCGCCAGCAGCTGGACAGGGGGCGCGGCTACTCCCGCGAACACCGGGGAGCTGTTTTTT

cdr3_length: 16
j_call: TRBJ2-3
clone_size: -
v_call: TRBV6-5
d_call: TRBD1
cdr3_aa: CASSSGYRGPSDTQYF
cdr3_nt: TGTGCCAGCAGTTCGGGATACAGGGGGCCCTCGGATACGCAGTATTTT